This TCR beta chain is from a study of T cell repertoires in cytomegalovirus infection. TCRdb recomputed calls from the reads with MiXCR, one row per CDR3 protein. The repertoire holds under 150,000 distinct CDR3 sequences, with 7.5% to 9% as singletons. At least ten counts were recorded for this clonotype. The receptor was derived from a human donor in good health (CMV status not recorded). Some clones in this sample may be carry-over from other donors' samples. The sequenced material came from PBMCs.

The CDR3 protein is CASSPRWSAEAFF. The CDR3 region has the DNA TGTGCCAGCAGCCCTAGGTGGAGCGCTGAAGCTTTCTTT. The gene calls are TRBV7-2 and TRBJ1-1; D gene unclear. The CDR3 spans 13 residues. V was clipped by 5 bases and J by 6 bases, with 13 bases between them. Per germline, CDR1 SGHTA and CDR2 FQGNSA. The variable domain in full, with the rest retrieved from reference TRBV7-2 and TRBJ1-1, is GAGVSQSPSNKVTEKGKDVELRCDPISGHTALYWYRQSLGQGLEFLIYFQGNSAPDKSGLPSDRFSAERTGGSVSTLTIQRTQQEDSAVYLCASSPRWSAEAFFGQGTRLTVV.